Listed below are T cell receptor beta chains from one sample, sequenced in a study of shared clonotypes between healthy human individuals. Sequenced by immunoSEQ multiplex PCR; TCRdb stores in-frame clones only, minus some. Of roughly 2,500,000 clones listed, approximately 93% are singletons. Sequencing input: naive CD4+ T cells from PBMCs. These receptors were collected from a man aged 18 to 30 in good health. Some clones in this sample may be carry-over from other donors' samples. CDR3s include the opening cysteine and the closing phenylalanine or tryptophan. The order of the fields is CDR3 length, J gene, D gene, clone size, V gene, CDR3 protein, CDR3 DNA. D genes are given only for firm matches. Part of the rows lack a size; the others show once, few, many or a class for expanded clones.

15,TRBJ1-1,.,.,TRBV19,CASSIFGRVNTEAFF,TGTGCCAGTAGTATCTTTGGCAGGGTGAACACTGAAGCTTTCTTT
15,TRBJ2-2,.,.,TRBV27,CASSRVPSNTGELFF,TGTGCCAGCAGTAGGGTGCCCTCGAACACCGGGGAGCTGTTTTTT
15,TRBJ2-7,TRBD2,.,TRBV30,CAWSVKAGAMSEQYF,TGTGCCTGGAGTGTAAAAGCGGGAGCAATGTCCGAGCAGTACTTC
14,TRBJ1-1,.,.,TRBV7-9,CASSSHHTMTEAFF,TGTGCCAGCAGCTCGCACCATACGATGACTGAAGCTTTCTTT
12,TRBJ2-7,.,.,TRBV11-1,CASSIRGYEQYF,TGTGCCAGCAGCATTAGGGGCTACGAGCAGTACTTC
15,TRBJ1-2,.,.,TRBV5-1,CASSLGSAANYGYTF,TGCGCCAGCAGCTTGGGGAGCGCTGCTAACTATGGCTACACCTTC
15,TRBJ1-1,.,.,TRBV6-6,CASSYSQGSNTEAFF,TGTGCCAGCAGTTACTCTCAGGGATCGAACACTGAAGCTTTCTTT
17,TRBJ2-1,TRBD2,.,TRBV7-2,CASSSWTSGGSYNEQFF,TGTGCCAGCAGCTCATGGACTAGCGGTGGGTCCTACAATGAGCAGTTCTTC
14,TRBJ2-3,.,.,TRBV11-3,CASSLTQGRDTQYF,TGTGCCAGCAGCTTAACCCAGGGTAGAGATACGCAGTATTTT
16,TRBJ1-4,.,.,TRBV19,CASSIVRATANEKLFF,TGTGCCAGTAGTATCGTTCGGGCGACAGCTAATGAAAAACTGTTTTTT
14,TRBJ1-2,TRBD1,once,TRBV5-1,CASSIDRGQRGYTF,TGCGCCAGCAGCATAGACAGGGGGCAGAGAGGCTACACCTTC
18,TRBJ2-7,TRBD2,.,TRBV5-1,CASSNQPFLAATGIEQYF,TGCGCCAGCAGCAACCAACCCTTCCTAGCGGCCACTGGGATCGAGCAGTACTTC
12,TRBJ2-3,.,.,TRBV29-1,CSVVGWADTQYF,TGCAGCGTTGTGGGGTGGGCAGATACGCAGTATTTT
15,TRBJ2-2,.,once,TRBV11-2,CASSLIVTAGGELFF,TGTGCCAGCAGCTTAATAGTAACCGCCGGGGGGGAGCTGTTTTTT
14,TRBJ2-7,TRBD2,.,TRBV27,CASSRTSGTYEQYF,TGTGCCAGCTCCCGGACTAGCGGAACCTACGAGCAGTACTTC
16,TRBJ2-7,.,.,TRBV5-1,CASSLRLARNSHEQYF,TGCGCCAGCAGCTTGCGTCTTGCGAGGAACTCCCACGAGCAGTACTTC
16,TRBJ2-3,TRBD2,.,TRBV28,CASSSPASGKTDTQYF,TGTGCCAGCAGTTCCCCGGCTAGCGGGAAGACAGATACGCAGTATTTT
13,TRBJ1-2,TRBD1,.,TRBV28,CASRNRGNYGYTF,TGTGCCAGCCGAAACAGGGGCAACTATGGCTACACCTTC
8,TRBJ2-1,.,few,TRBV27,CASNEQFF,TGTGCCAGCAATGAGCAGTTCTTC
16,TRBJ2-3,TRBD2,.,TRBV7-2,CASSFGEGYGTDTQYF,TGTGCCAGCAGCTTTGGGGAGGGTTACGGCACAGATACGCAGTATTTT
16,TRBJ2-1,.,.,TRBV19,CASSTKGRRVYNEQFF,TGTGCCAGTAGTACAAAGGGACGGAGAGTCTACAATGAGCAGTTCTTC
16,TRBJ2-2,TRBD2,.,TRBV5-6,CASSPGGAWKTGELFF,TGTGCCAGCAGCCCCGGGGGGGCGTGGAAAACCGGGGAGCTGTTTTTT
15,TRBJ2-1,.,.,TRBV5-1,CASSSVPGPYNEQFF,TGCGCCAGCAGCTCAGTACCGGGACCCTACAATGAGCAGTTCTTC
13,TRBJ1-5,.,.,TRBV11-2,CASSWGGGQPQHF,TGTGCCAGCAGCTGGGGAGGGGGACAGCCCCAGCATTTT
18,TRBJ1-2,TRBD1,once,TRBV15,CATSRDLTGTGGNYGYTF,TGTGCCACCAGCAGAGATCTGACAGGGACAGGGGGCAACTATGGCTACACCTTC
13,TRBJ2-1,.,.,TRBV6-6,CASSYSTGGEQFF,TGTGCCAGCAGTTACTCGACAGGCGGTGAGCAGTTCTTC
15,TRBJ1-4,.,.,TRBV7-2,CASSGGAEAREKLFF,TGTGCCAGCAGCGGGGGGGCAGAGGCGAGGGAAAAACTGTTTTTT
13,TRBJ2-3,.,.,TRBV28,CASTLDRSNTQYF,TGTGCCAGCACCCTGGACCGGTCGAATACGCAGTATTTT
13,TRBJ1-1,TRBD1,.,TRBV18,CASSQTGGTEAFF,TGTGCCAGCTCCCAGACAGGGGGCACTGAAGCTTTCTTT
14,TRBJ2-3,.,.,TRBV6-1,CASSVQVRLDTQYF,TGTGCCAGCAGTGTACAGGTACGGCTAGATACGCAGTATTTT
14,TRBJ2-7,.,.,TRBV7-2,CASSLLMSSYEQYF,TGTGCCAGCAGCTTATTGATGAGCTCCTACGAGCAGTACTTC
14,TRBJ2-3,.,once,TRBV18,CASSPPGISDTQYF,TGTGCCAGCTCACCCCCGGGGATTTCAGATACGCAGTATTTT
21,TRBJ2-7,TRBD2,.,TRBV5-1,CASSTGQLPSGLAGRSYEQYF,TGCGCCAGCAGCACCGGACAACTACCTTCGGGACTAGCGGGACGCTCCTACGAGCAGTACTTC
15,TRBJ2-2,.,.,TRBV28,CASSPRTRANGELFF,TGTGCCAGCAGTCCCCGCACACGAGCGAACGGGGAGCTGTTTTTT
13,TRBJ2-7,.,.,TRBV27,CATETETTYEQYF,TGCGCCACCGAGACCGAAACAACCTACGAGCAGTACTTC
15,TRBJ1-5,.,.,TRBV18,CASSPGMGRDQPQHF,TGTGCCAGCTCACCAGGGATGGGGAGGGATCAGCCCCAGCATTTT
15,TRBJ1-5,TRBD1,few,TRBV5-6,CASSLVGQDNQPQHF,TGTGCCAGCAGCTTGGTGGGACAGGACAATCAGCCCCAGCATTTT
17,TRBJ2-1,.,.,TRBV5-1,CASSLVMQARSYNEQFF,TGCGCCAGCAGCTTGGTCATGCAAGCGAGATCCTACAATGAGCAGTTCTTC
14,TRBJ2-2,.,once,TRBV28,CASSRHREPGELFF,TGTGCCAGCAGCCGTCACAGGGAACCCGGGGAGCTGTTTTTT
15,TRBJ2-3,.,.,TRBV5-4,CASSLAQGWSDTQYF,TGTGCCAGCAGCTTGGCTCAGGGTTGGTCAGATACGCAGTATTTT
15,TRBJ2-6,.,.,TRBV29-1,CSVPRDPSGANVLTF,TGCAGCGTCCCGAGGGATCCCTCTGGGGCCAACGTCCTGACTTTC
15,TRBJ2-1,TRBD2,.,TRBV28,CASSLGTSGQGEQFF,TGTGCCAGCAGTTTAGGGACTAGCGGTCAGGGTGAGCAGTTCTTC
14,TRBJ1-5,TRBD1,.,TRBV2,CASGRGNSNQPQHF,TGTGCCAGCGGCAGGGGGAATAGCAATCAGCCCCAGCATTTT
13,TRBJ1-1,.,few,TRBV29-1,CSVAGVMNTEAFF,TGCAGCGTTGCGGGGGTCATGAACACTGAAGCTTTCTTT
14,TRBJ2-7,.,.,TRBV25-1,CASSDRALTYEQYF,TGTGCCAGCAGTGACAGGGCGCTGACCTACGAGCAGTACTTC
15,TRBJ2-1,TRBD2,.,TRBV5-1,CASSLGLAGYNEQFF,TGCGCCAGCAGCCTGGGACTAGCGGGTTACAATGAGCAGTTCTTC
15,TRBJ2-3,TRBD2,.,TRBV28,CASSSTSAFSDTQYF,TGTGCCAGCAGTTCGACTAGCGCGTTCAGCGATACGCAGTATTTT
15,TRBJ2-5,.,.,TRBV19,CASSSISGLQETQYF,TGTGCCAGTAGTTCCATATCGGGACTCCAAGAGACCCAGTACTTC
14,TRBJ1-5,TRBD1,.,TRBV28,CASSLDRVGQPQHF,TGTGCCAGCAGTTTGGACAGGGTCGGTCAGCCCCAGCATTTT
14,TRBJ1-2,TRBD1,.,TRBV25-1,CASSPRDRLYGYTF,TGTGCCAGCAGTCCCCGGGACAGGCTCTATGGCTACACCTTC
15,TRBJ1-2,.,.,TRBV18,CASSLDTTANYGYTF,TGTGCCAGCTCGTTGGACACAACAGCTAACTATGGCTACACCTTC
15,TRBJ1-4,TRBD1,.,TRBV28,CASSSRQGGNEKLFF,TGTGCCAGCAGTTCTCGACAGGGGGGTAATGAAAAACTGTTTTTT
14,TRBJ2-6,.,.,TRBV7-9,CASIGIYEANVLTF,TGTGCCAGCATAGGCATTTACGAGGCCAACGTCCTGACTTTC
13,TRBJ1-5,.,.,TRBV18,CASTQDSNQPQHF,TGTGCCAGCACCCAGGACAGCAATCAGCCCCAGCATTTT